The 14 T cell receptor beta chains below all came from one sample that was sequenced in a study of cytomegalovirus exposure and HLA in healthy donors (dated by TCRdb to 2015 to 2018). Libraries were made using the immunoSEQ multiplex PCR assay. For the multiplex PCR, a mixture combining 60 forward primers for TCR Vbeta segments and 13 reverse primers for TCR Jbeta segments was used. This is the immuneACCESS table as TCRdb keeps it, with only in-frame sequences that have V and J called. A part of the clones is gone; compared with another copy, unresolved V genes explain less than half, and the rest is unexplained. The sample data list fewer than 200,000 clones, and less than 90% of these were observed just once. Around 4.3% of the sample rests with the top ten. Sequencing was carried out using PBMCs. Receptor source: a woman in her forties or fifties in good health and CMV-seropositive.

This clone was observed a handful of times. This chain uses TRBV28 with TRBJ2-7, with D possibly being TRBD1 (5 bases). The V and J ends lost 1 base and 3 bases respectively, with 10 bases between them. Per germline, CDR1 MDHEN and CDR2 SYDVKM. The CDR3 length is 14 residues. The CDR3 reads CASSLSQGYYEQYF. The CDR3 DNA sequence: TGTGCCAGCAGTTTATCGCAGGGCTACTACGAGCAGTACTTC.

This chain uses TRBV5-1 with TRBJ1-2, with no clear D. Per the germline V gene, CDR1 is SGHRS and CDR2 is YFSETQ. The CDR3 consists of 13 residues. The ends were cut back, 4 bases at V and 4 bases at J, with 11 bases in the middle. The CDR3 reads CASSQREGYGYTF. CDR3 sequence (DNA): TGCGCCAGCAGCCAGAGGGAGGGCTATGGCTACACCTTC.

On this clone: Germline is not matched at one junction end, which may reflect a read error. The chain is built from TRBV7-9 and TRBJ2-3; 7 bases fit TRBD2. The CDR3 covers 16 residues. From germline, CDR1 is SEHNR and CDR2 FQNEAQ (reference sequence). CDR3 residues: CSSSPTGTGGRDTQYF. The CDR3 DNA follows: TGTTCCAGCAGCCCAACTGGGACGGGAGGACGAGATACGCAGTATTTT.

The CDR3 DNA is TGTGCCATCAGGGACAGGGATAGCCAGCCCCAGCATTTT. The encoded protein is CAIRDRDSQPQHF. The gene calls are TRBV10-3 and TRBJ1-5, with 8 bases lining up with TRBD1. J lost 7 bases, V lost 6 bases, and 5 bases had no gene match. The CDR3 has 13 residues. CDR1 is ENHRY, CDR2 SYGVKD, per germline.

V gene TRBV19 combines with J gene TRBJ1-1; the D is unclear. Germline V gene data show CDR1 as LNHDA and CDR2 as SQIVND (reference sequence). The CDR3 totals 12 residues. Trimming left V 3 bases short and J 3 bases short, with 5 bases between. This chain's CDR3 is CASSISHTEAFF. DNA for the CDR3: TGTGCCAGTAGTATCAGTCACACTGAAGCTTTCTTT. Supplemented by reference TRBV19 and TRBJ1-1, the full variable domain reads DGGITQSPKYLFRKEGQNVTLSCEQNLNHDAMYWYRQDPGQGLRLIYYSQIVNDFQKGDIAEGYSVSREKKESFPLTVTSAQKNPTAFYLCASSISHTEAFFGQGTRLTVV.

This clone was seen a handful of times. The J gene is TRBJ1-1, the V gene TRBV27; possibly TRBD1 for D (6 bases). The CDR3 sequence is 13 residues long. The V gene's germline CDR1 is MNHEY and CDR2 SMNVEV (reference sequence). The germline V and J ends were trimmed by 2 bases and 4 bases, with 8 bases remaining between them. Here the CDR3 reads CASSLNRVTEAFF. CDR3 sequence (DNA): TGTGCCAGCAGTTTAAACAGGGTCACTGAAGCTTTCTTT.

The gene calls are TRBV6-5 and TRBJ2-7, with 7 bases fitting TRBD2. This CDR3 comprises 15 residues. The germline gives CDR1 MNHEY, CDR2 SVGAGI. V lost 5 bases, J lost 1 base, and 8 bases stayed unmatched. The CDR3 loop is CASSTGRGSSYEQYF. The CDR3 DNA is TGTGCCAGCAGTACGGGGAGGGGTTCTTCCTACGAGCAGTACTTC.

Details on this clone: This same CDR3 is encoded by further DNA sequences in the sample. CDR3: CASSQAQAGGRGDTQYF. CDR3 coding DNA: TGCGCCAGCAGCCAAGCCCAAGCGGGGGGACGGGGAGATACGCAGTATTTT. The chain carries TRBV4-3 and TRBJ2-3; 9 positions match TRBD2. Germline-derived CDR1 and CDR2 are LGHNA and YSLEER. The V gene end was trimmed by 1 base and the J gene end by 5 bases; junction bases not matched to a gene: 10. This CDR3 contains 17 residues.

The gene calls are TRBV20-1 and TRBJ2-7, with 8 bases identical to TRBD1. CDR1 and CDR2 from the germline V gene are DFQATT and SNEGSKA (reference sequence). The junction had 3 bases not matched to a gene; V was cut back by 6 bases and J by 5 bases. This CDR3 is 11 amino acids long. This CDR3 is CSARTGNEQYF. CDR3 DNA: TGCAGTGCACGGACAGGGAACGAGCAGTACTTC.

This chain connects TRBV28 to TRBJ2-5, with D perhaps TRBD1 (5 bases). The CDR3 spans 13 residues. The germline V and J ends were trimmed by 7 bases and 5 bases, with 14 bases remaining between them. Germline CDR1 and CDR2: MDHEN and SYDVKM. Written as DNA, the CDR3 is TGTGCCAGCAAGACAGCAGGTTTCGAGACCCAGTACTTC. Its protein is CASKTAGFETQYF.

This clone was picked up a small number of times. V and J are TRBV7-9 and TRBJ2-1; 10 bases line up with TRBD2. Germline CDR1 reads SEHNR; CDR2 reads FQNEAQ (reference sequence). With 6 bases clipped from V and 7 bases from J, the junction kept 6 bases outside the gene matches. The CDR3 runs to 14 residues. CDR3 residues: CASSPSGSSNEQFF. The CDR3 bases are TGTGCCAGCAGTCCTAGCGGGAGTTCGAATGAGCAGTTCTTC.

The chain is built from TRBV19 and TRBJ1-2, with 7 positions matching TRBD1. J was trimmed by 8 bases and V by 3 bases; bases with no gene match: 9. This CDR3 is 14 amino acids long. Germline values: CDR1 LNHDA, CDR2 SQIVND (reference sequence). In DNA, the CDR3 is TGTGCCAGTAGTATTACAGGGGAAGGAAGAGGCTACACCTTC. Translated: CASSITGEGRGYTF. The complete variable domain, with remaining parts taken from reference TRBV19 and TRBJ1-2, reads DGGITQSPKYLFRKEGQNVTLSCEQNLNHDAMYWYRQDPGQGLRLIYYSQIVNDFQKGDIAEGYSVSREKKESFPLTVTSAQKNPTAFYLCASSITGEGRGYTFGSGTRLTVV.

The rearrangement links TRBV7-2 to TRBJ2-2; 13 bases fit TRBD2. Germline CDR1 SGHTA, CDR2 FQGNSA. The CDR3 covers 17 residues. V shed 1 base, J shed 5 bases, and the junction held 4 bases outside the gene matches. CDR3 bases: TGTGCCAGCAGCTTAGATTGGACTAGCGGGAGAACCGGGGAGCTGTTTTTT. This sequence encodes CASSLDWTSGRTGELFF.

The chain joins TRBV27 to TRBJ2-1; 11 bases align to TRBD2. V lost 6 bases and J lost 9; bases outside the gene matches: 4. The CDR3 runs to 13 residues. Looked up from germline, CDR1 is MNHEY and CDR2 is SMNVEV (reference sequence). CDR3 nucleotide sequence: TGTGCCAGCAGATTACTAGCGGGAGCTGAGCAGTTCTTC. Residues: CASRLLAGAEQFF.